This T cell receptor beta chain was profiled in a study of blood T cell repertoires in COVID-19. Study-level information: Some COVID-19 samples were acute and others convalescent; all came from the United States, Italy and Spain. Sources were T cells, B-cell-depleted T cells, or PBMCs; the material itself was cDNA or gDNA.

Original processing notes: Nucleated cell number was recorded as an estimate derived from reference gene primer amplification. Only in-frame clones appear in the TCRdb table, and some are missing; sequencing was by immunoSEQ multiplex PCR. That table furnishes V, J and clone size, whereas the DNA furnished D and trimming. This table has about 120,000 clones, approximately 80% appearing once. Germline CDR1 and CDR2: MDHEN and SYDVKM. The ends were cut back, 6 bases at V and 5 bases at J, with 13 bases in the middle. This CDR3 has 13 amino acids. Sequencing was performed on peripheral blood. The genes are TRBV28 and TRBJ2-5; TRBD1 is a possible D gene (6 bases). The TCR comes from a human donor in a cohort sampled during active COVID-19. As DNA, the CDR3 is TGTGCCAGCAGACCTACAGGGAGTGAGACCCAGTACTTC. Translating gives CASRPTGSETQYF. Combining the CDR3 with reference TRBV28 and TRBJ2-5 gives the whole variable domain DVKVTQSSRYLVKRTGEKVFLECVQDMDHENMFWYRQDPGLGLRLIYFSYDVKMKEKGDIPEGYSVSREKKERFSLILESASTNQTSMYLCASRPTGSETQYFGPGTRLLVL.